A single sample is the source of the 24 T cell receptor beta chains below, sequenced in a study of blood T cell repertoires in COVID-19. Assay: immunoSEQ multiplex PCR; the TCRdb copy retains only in-frame clones and omits some. This table holds some 70,000 clones, more than 65% found once. What was sequenced was peripheral blood. These receptors came from a woman in her forties or fifties with acute or convalescent COVID-19.

V and J are TRBV10-3 and TRBJ2-1, with 11 bases matching TRBD2. Germline assignment: CDR1 ENHRY and CDR2 SYGVKD. The J segment lost 6 bases and the V segment lost 3 bases, leaving 4 bases of the junction unmatched. This CDR3 is 15 amino acids long. The CDR3 here is CAISETSGGFNEQFF. In DNA, the CDR3 is TGTGCCATCAGTGAAACTAGCGGGGGATTCAATGAGCAGTTCTTC.

This clone was detected only a few times. The rearrangement links TRBV28 to TRBJ2-7; 10 nucleotides align to TRBD2. From germline, CDR1 is MDHEN and CDR2 SYDVKM. With 11 bases clipped from V and 2 bases from J, the junction kept 6 bases outside the gene matches. The CDR3 consists of 13 residues. The CDR3: CAGSSGRTYEQYF. Written as DNA, the CDR3 is TGTGCCGGTAGTAGCGGGAGGACCTACGAGCAGTACTTC. The full variable domain, with the rest looked up from reference TRBV28 and TRBJ2-7, is DVKVTQSSRYLVKRTGEKVFLECVQDMDHENMFWYRQDPGLGLRLIYFSYDVKMKEKGDIPEGYSVSREKKERFSLILESASTNQTSMYLCAGSSGRTYEQYFGPGTRLTVT.

V and J are TRBV28 and TRBJ1-1; 7 bases fit TRBD1. Germline trimming cut 10 bases from V and 6 bases from J; bases unmatched to any gene: 11. The CDR3 spans 13 residues. CDR1 MDHEN and CDR2 SYDVKM come from the germline V gene. The CDR3 DNA reads as TGTGCCATCAGCAGCACAGGGGTTTCTGAAGCTTTCTTT. It is translated as CAISSTGVSEAFF.

This chain joins TRBV5-1 and TRBJ2-2, with 7 bases aligning to TRBD2. V dropped 0 bases and J dropped 7; count of bases not matched to a gene: 3. The CDR3 is made up of 14 amino acids. Germline V gene lookup returns CDR1 SGHRS and CDR2 YFSETQ. For the CDR3, the DNA is TGCGCCAGCAGCTTGGATCCGGGGGGCGGGGAGCTGTTTTTT. As protein: CASSLDPGGGELFF.

V and J are TRBV28 and TRBJ1-4, with 8 bases fitting TRBD1. The length of the CDR3 is 15 residues. Germline-derived CDR1 and CDR2 are MDHEN and SYDVKM. The J segment lost 3 bases and the V segment lost 4 bases, leaving 4 bases of the junction unmatched. The CDR3 sequence is CASSSGGTANEKLFF. CDR3 coding DNA: TGTGCCAGCAGTTCAGGGGGCACGGCTAATGAAAAACTGTTTTTT.

This clone came up a few times. DNA of the CDR3: TGTGCCAGCAGCTCGCGGACAGGCTACTATGGCTACACCTTC. Residues: CASSSRTGYYGYTF. The chain combines TRBV7-2 with TRBJ1-2; 7 nucleotides line up with TRBD1. The V gene end was trimmed by 4 bases and the J gene end by 3 bases; junction bases not matched to a gene: 5. CDR1 is SGHTA, CDR2 FQGNSA, per germline. CDR3 length: 14 amino acids.

The rearrangement joins TRBV30 to TRBJ2-4; 8 bases map to TRBD1. Germline-derived CDR1 and CDR2 are GTSNPN and SVGIG (reference sequence). J gave up 1 base and V 6 bases, and 8 bases lay outside the gene matches. CDR3 size: 15 residues. This chain's CDR3 is CACSGGADAKNIQYF. The CDR3 DNA reads TGTGCCTGCTCAGGGGGCGCGGATGCCAAAAACATTCAGTACTTC. The entire variable domain, with the rest obtained from reference TRBV30 and TRBJ2-4, is as follows: SQTIHQWPATLVQPVGSPLSLECTVEGTSNPNLYWYRQAAGRGLQLLFYSVGIGQISSEVPQNLSASRPQDRQFILSSKKLLLSDSGFYLCACSGGADAKNIQYFGAGTRLSVL.

The V and J genes are TRBV18 and TRBJ1-1; D may be TRBD1 (6 bases). CDR3 length: 17 residues. V was trimmed by 2 bases and J by 0 bases, leaving 16 bases between them. Germline CDR1 KGHSH, CDR2 LQKENI. The CDR3 loop reads CASSPAPGGAMNTEAFF. CDR3 DNA sequence: TGTGCCAGCTCACCAGCGCCCGGGGGGGCCATGAACACTGAAGCTTTCTTT.

This clone was found many times. V usage is TRBV6-4 and J usage is TRBJ1-1; TRBD1 might be the D (6 bases). Trimming pared 6 bases from V and 4 bases from J, leaving 12 bases between. The CDR3 runs 13 residues. CDR1 MRHNA and CDR2 SNTAGT come from the germline V gene. The CDR3 protein is CASRVSQGTEAFF. The CDR3 DNA follows: TGTGCCAGCAGGGTATCACAGGGCACTGAAGCTTTCTTT.

The chain employs TRBV27 and TRBJ2-4; the D is unclear. Trimming left V 4 bases short and J 5 bases short, with 9 bases between. This CDR3 spans 13 amino acids. Germline CDR1 reads MNHEY; CDR2 reads SMNVEV (reference sequence). The chain's CDR3 is CASSSSGENIQYF. DNA for the CDR3: TGTGCCAGCAGTTCATCGGGCGAAAACATTCAGTACTTC.

This clone was detected only a few times. This chain joins TRBV20-1 and TRBJ2-1; no definite D call. This CDR3 region has 11 residues. Trimming took 3 bases from V and 9 from J, leaving 9 bases between them. Germline V CDR1 and CDR2: DFQATT, SNEGSKA (reference sequence). The CDR3 region is CSASVWAEQFF. The CDR3, as DNA: TGCAGTGCTAGCGTCTGGGCTGAGCAGTTCTTC.

The chain couples TRBV27 to TRBJ2-5, with D maybe TRBD1 (6 bases). Germline CDR1 reads MNHEY; CDR2 reads SMNVEV (reference sequence). The CDR3 is 16 residues long. V gave up 5 bases and J gave up 2 bases, with 18 bases separating them. CDR3 protein: CASSKQGSGRQETQYF. CDR3 nucleotides: TGTGCCAGCAGTAAACAGGGCTCTGGACGTCAAGAGACCCAGTACTTC.

This chain connects TRBV9 to TRBJ1-1, with 10 bases fitting TRBD1. Trimming removed 3 bases from V and 3 bases from J; junction bases left unmatched: 2. The CDR3 sequence is 14 residues long. CDR1 is SGDLS and CDR2 is YYNGEE in the germline V gene. The CDR3 reads CASSAGQGDTEAFF. For the CDR3, the DNA is TGTGCCAGCAGCGCCGGACAGGGGGACACTGAAGCTTTCTTT. Drawing the rest from reference TRBV9 and TRBJ1-1, the complete variable domain is DSGVTQTPKHLITATGQRVTLRCSPRSGDLSVYWYQQSLDQGLQFLIQYYNGEERAKGNILERFSAQQFPDLHSELNLSSLELGDSALYFCASSAGQGDTEAFFGQGTRLTVV.

The chain has TRBV4-2 and TRBJ1-2; 8 bases fit TRBD1. Trimming at V came to 3 bases and at J to 4 bases, leaving 7 bases not matched to a gene. Germline CDR1 LGHNA, CDR2 YNFKEQ. The CDR3 is made up of 15 amino acids. The CDR3 DNA reads TGTGCCAGCAGCCATTCTGGACAGGGAAGCTATGGCTACACCTTC. It encodes CASSHSGQGSYGYTF.

V usage is TRBV28 and J usage is TRBJ2-3; possible D gene TRBD1, 5 bases. V shed 3 bases and J shed 4 bases, with 8 bases lying between them. The CDR3 extends over 13 amino acids. The germline gives CDR1 MDHEN, CDR2 SYDVKM. The CDR3 coding sequence is TGTGCCAGCAGTTTTGGGGCAGCAGATACGCAGTATTTT. As protein: CASSFGAADTQYF.

This clone has just one count. The CDR3 DNA sequence: TGTGCCAGCAGCGAGGGCCCTAACTCCTATAATTCACCCCTCCACTTT. Translated, it gives CASSEGPNSYNSPLHF. V and J are TRBV11-2 and TRBJ1-6; D unclear. V lost 5 bases and J 0 bases, leaving 11 bases between the germline ends. Germline V gives CDR1 SGHAT, CDR2 FQNNGV. CDR3 length: 16 residues.

The CDR3 DNA reads TGTGCCAGCTCACCTATCGGGACACGGAACACCGGGGAGCTGTTTTTT. As protein: CASSPIGTRNTGELFF. V is TRBV18 and J is TRBJ2-2; D may be TRBD1 (6 bases). The CDR3 has 16 residues. Germline CDR1 reads KGHSH; CDR2 reads LQKENI. The V end lost 3 bases, the J end lost 1 base, and 12 bases lay between the germline ends. The variable domain in full, completed from reference TRBV18 and TRBJ2-2, reads NAGVMQNPRHLVRRRGQEARLRCSPMKGHSHVYWYRQLPEEGLKFMVYLQKENIIDESGMPKERFSAEFPKEGPSILRIQQVVRGDSAAYFCASSPIGTRNTGELFFGEGSRLTVL.

This rearrangement joins TRBV5-5 to TRBJ1-2; no clear D gene. Trimming removed 5 bases at V and 0 bases at J, with 11 bases between. Germline CDR1 SGHKS, CDR2 YYEKEE (reference sequence). This CDR3 spans 14 amino acids. The CDR3 sequence is CASRGLYANYGYTF. As DNA, the CDR3 is TGTGCCAGCAGGGGCCTATACGCTAACTATGGCTACACCTTC.

The chain links TRBV7-9 to TRBJ2-3; 12 bases agree with TRBD2. Germline-derived CDR1 and CDR2 are SEHNR and FQNEAQ (reference sequence). This CDR3 has 13 amino acids. V lost 10 bases to trimming and J lost 6 bases; unmatched junction nucleotides: 5. The DNA of the CDR3 is TGTGCCATGAGACTAGCGGGAGCGGATACGCAGTATTTT. It encodes CAMRLAGADTQYF.

The J gene is TRBJ2-1, the V gene TRBV5-5, with TRBD1 as a possible D gene (7 bases). Trimming stripped 0 bases from V and 7 bases from J, with 17 bases between. Looked up from germline, CDR1 is SGHKS and CDR2 is YYEKEE (reference sequence). This CDR3 is built from 16 residues. Here the CDR3 reads CASSLGGGQVGNEQFF. The DNA of the CDR3 is TGTGCCAGCAGCTTGGGGGGAGGACAGGTGGGAAATGAGCAGTTCTTC. Based on the CDR3 plus reference TRBV5-5 and TRBJ2-1, the full variable domain is DAGVTQSPTHLIKTRGQQVTLRCSPISGHKSVSWYQQVLGQGPQFIFQYYEKEERGRGNFPDRFSARQFPNYSSELNVNALLLGDSALYLCASSLGGGQVGNEQFFGPGTRLTVL.

The V call is TRBV28, the J call TRBJ1-5; D gene ambiguous. The germline CDR1 and CDR2 sequences are MDHEN and SYDVKM. The CDR3 length is 16 residues. V lost 5 bases and J lost 6, with 20 bases in between. CDR3 sequence: CASSPPGGSEGQPQHF. The CDR3 region has the DNA TGTGCCAGCAGTCCGCCGGGTGGCAGCGAGGGTCAGCCCCAGCATTTT.

The CDR3 region is CASSPTGAGTEAFF. CDR3 coding DNA: TGTGCCAGCAGCCCCACAGGGGCAGGCACTGAAGCTTTCTTT. The V call is TRBV7-2, the J call TRBJ1-1; 7 bases are shared with TRBD1. CDR3 length: 14 amino acids. The germline V gene has CDR1 SGHTA and CDR2 FQGNSA. V shed 5 bases and J 4 bases; nucleotides not matched to a gene: 7.

The chain joins TRBV6-5 to TRBJ1-1; D is possibly TRBD1 (6 bases). Germline CDR1 and CDR2: MNHEY and SVGAGI. Trimming pared 6 bases from V and 5 bases from J, leaving 10 bases between. The length of the CDR3 is 12 residues. In nucleotides, the CDR3 is TGTGCCAGCAGGAACGGACAGACTGAAGCTTTCTTT. It encodes CASRNGQTEAFF.

Concerning this clone itself: It may be a read error: a sequence one base away is much more abundant. This CDR3 is also generated by other DNA sequences in the sample. V is TRBV9 and J is TRBJ1-3; TRBD1 matches 8 bases. The CDR3 loop spans 14 amino acids. CDR1 and CDR2 (germline): SGDLS, YYNGEE. After removal of 3 bases from V and 4 bases from J, the junction contained 3 bases not matched to a gene. The CDR3 is CASSGTGSGNTIYF. The CDR3 DNA is TGTGCCAGCAGCGGGACAGGGTCAGGAAACACCATATATTTT.